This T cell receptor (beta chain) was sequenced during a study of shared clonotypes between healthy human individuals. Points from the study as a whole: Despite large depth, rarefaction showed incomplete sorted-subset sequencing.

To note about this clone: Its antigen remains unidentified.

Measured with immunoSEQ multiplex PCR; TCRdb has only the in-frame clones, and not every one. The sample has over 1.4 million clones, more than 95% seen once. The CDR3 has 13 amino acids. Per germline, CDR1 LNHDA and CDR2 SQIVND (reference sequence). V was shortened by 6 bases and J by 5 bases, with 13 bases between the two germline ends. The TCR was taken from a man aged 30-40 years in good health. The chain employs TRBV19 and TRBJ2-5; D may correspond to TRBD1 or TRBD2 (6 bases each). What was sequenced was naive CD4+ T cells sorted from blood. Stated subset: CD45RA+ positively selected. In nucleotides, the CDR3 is TGTGCCAGTAGCCAGTCGGGGGCCGAGACCCAGTACTTC. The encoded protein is CASSQSGAETQYF. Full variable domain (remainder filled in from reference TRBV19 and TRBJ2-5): DGGITQSPKYLFRKEGQNVTLSCEQNLNHDAMYWYRQDPGQGLRLIYYSQIVNDFQKGDIAEGYSVSREKKESFPLTVTSAQKNPTAFYLCASSQSGAETQYFGPGTRLLVL.